This TCR beta chain comes out of a study of cytomegalovirus exposure and HLA in healthy donors. About the research overall: Previous work identified roughly 120 million unique TCR beta sequences from around 200 million T cells. HLA-typed donors were the source of around 77 million unique TCRs held in an early data release. When fewer than 400 donors were genotyped, 81% of them were found to fall in the Caucasian-associated ancestry cluster.

PCR primers comprised 60 Vbeta and 13 Jbeta primers. Method: immunoSEQ multiplex PCR; TCRdb's copy keeps in-frame clones and lacks some. The sample yields fewer than 180,000 clones, 70% to 80% seen once. V dropped 4 bases and J dropped 5; count of bases not matched to a gene: 7. Germline V gives CDR1 PRHDT, CDR2 FYEKMQ (reference sequence). The CDR3 is 14 amino acids. The material sequenced was PBMCs. The sequence came from a human donor in good health. This chain links TRBV13 with TRBJ2-5; 7 bases are a match to TRBD2. CDR3 sequence: CASSSSTSAETQYF. The CDR3, as DNA: TGTGCCAGCAGCTCCTCCACTAGCGCCGAGACCCAGTACTTC. Complete variable domain (other parts from reference TRBV13 and TRBJ2-5): AAGVIQSPRHLIKEKRETATLKCYPIPRHDTVYWYQQGPGQDPQFLISFYEKMQSDKGSIPDRFSAQQFSDYHSELNMSSLELGDSALYFCASSSSTSAETQYFGPGTRLLVL.